This T cell receptor (beta chain) was sequenced for a study of shared clonotypes between healthy human individuals. Across the whole study: Participating donors consisted of two women and a few men aged 18 to 49. Study-level results: Few donors limited the genetic and exposure-history diversity represented.

About this clone: Antigen specificity is unknown.

Healthy HIV-negative adults with no recent acute infections or vaccinations were recruited as donors. V was trimmed by 5 bases and J by 10 bases, leaving 15 bases between them. The CDR3 consists of 13 residues. Germline values: CDR1 SGHNT, CDR2 YENEEA. Scientists sequenced DNA from unsorted PBMC on ten immunoSEQ deep assay plates. Clones were sequenced by immunoSEQ multiplex PCR, and TCRdb holds only the in-frame ones, with some missing. Of some 490,000 clones listed, over 70% are singletons. What was sequenced was PBMCs. J is TRBJ2-1 and V is TRBV11-3; D uncertain. The source of this sequence is a woman aged 40-49 years in good health. Some clones in this sample may be carry-over from other donors' samples. The CDR3: CASSRTTSGEQFF. The DNA for the CDR3 is TGTGCCAGCAGCCGTACAACGAGTGGGGAGCAGTTCTTC.